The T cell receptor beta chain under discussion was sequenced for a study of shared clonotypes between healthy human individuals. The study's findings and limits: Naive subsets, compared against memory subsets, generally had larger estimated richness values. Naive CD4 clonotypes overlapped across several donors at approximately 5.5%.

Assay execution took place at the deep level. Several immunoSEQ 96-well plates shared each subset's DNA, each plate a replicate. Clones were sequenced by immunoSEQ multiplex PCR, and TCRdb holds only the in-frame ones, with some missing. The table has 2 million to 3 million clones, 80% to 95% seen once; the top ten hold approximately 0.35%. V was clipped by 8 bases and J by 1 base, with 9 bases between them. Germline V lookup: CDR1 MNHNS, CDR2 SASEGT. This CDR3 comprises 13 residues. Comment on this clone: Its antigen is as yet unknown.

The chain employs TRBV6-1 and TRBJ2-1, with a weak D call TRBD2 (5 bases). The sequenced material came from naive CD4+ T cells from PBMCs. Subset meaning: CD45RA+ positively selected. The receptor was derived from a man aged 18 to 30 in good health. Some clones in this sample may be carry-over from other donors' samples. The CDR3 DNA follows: TGTGCCAGCGCCAAGCGGTCCTACAATGAGCAGTTCTTC. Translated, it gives CASAKRSYNEQFF.